Following are 2 T cell receptor beta chains from one sample sequenced in a study of Ad26.COV2.S vaccination and SARS-CoV-2 variants. Treatment in this sample: 15 to 20 received Ad26.COV2.S at low or high dose, single or two shots; a few received placebo; per-sample allocation not given. Specimen acquisition occurred on day 63 following the initial vaccine or placebo injection. TCRdb's copy holds only in-frame clones and misses some; the assay was immunoSEQ multiplex PCR. The data contain over 400,000 clones, 92% of them singletons. The specimen was peripheral blood, collected in a trial of Ad26.COV2.S vaccine versus placebo. Receptors were obtained from a person aged 18 to 65 who received the Ad26.COV2.S COVID-19 vaccine or a placebo.

The chain carries TRBV19 and TRBJ2-2; 7 nucleotides match TRBD1. Losses at the gene ends were 5 bases for V and 7 bases for J; bases not matched to a gene: 4. Germline values: CDR1 LNHDA, CDR2 SQIVND (reference sequence). The CDR3 totals 13 residues. Here the CDR3 DNA reads TGTGCCAGTAGTGTACAGGGGAACGGGGAGCTGTTTTTT. Residues: CASSVQGNGELFF.

The gene calls are TRBV28 and TRBJ2-7; possibly TRBD2 for D (5 bases). This CDR3 has 13 residues. V lost 5 bases and J 4 bases, leaving 12 bases between the germline ends. Germline V gives CDR1 MDHEN, CDR2 SYDVKM. DNA of the CDR3: TGTGCCAGCAGTCGTAGGCTAGCATACGAGCAGTACTTC. Its translation is CASSRRLAYEQYF. The full variable domain, rest sourced from reference TRBV28 and TRBJ2-7, is DVKVTQSSRYLVKRTGEKVFLECVQDMDHENMFWYRQDPGLGLRLIYFSYDVKMKEKGDIPEGYSVSREKKERFSLILESASTNQTSMYLCASSRRLAYEQYFGPGTRLTVT.